The next 29 T cell receptor beta chains were all read from a single sample in a study of cytotoxic CD8 clonotypes in ibrutinib-treated CLL. Clones were sequenced by immunoSEQ multiplex PCR, and TCRdb holds only the in-frame ones, with some missing. This table has fewer than 400,000 clones, roughly 71% appearing once. Sequenced material: PBMCs, taken after 36 months of ibrutinib treatment. The source is a human donor with chronic lymphocytic leukemia.

This clone was seen just once. The chain combines TRBV5-1 with TRBJ2-2; D may be TRBD1 (5 bases). The germline gives CDR1 SGHRS, CDR2 YFSETQ. The CDR3 is 14 amino acids. With 2 bases removed from V and 7 bases from J, the gap between germline ends came to 12 bases. CDR3 in amino acids: CASSLRTSFGELFF. CDR3 nucleotides: TGCGCCAGCAGCTTAAGGACATCTTTCGGGGAGCTGTTTTTT.

This clone was seen once. V usage is TRBV7-6 and J usage is TRBJ2-7; TRBD1 is a possible D gene (5 bases). CDR1 and CDR2 from the germline V gene are SGHVS and FNYEAQ. The ends were cut back, 5 bases at V and 6 bases at J, with 23 bases in the middle. This CDR3 is 16 amino acids long. CDR3 DNA sequence: TGTGCCAGCAGCCCTTCGCCTGGGAAATACAGGTCCGAGCAGTACTTC. Translated, it gives CASSPSPGKYRSEQYF.

The V and J genes are TRBV29-1 and TRBJ2-5, with D unresolved. V lost 0 bases and J 0 bases, leaving 11 bases between the germline ends. The CDR3 covers 15 residues. Per the germline V gene, CDR1 is SQVTM and CDR2 is ANQGSEA. CDR3 sequence (DNA): TGCAGCGTTGAAGACAGAGTTTCGTACCAAGAGACCCAGTACTTC. This translates into CSVEDRVSYQETQYF.

The chain is built from TRBV5-1 and TRBJ2-3; TRBD2 matches 10 bases. The CDR3 is 18 residues long. V lost 4 bases, J lost 0 bases, and 11 bases stayed unmatched. Per germline, CDR1 SGHRS and CDR2 YFSETQ. This CDR3 is CASSPGRTSGASTDTQYF. CDR3 nucleotide sequence: TGCGCCAGCAGCCCCGGGAGGACTAGCGGAGCTAGCACAGATACGCAGTATTTT.

The rearrangement links TRBV4-2 to TRBJ2-5, with TRBD1 identical over 7 bases. Germline trimming cut 2 bases from V and 1 base from J; bases unmatched to any gene: 7. The CDR3 is made up of 16 amino acids. Germline-derived CDR1 and CDR2 are LGHNA and YNFKEQ. The CDR3 reads CASSQTGVQGQETQYF. The CDR3, as DNA: TGTGCCAGCAGCCAAACAGGGGTCCAAGGCCAAGAGACCCAGTACTTC.

This clone appeared a few times. The chain employs TRBV27 and TRBJ2-3; TRBD2 matches 8 bases. Germline values: CDR1 MNHEY, CDR2 SMNVEV (reference sequence). This CDR3 has 12 amino acids. The trim removed 5 bases at V and 9 bases at J, leaving 4 bases unmatched. The CDR3 region has the DNA TGTGCCAGCAGTGGTGGCGGGAGGACGCAGTATTTT. Translated: CASSGGGRTQYF.

This clone was seen only once. The chain combines TRBV6-5 with TRBJ2-7, with TRBD1 identical over 7 bases. Germline V lookup: CDR1 MNHEY, CDR2 SVGAGI. The V and J ends lost 0 bases and 1 base, in that order; junction bases with no gene match: 0. The CDR3 contains 14 residues. The CDR3 sequence: CASSYSGQSYEQYF. CDR3 sequence (DNA): TGTGCCAGCAGTTACTCGGGACAGTCCTACGAGCAGTACTTC.

The chain joins TRBV6-5 to TRBJ1-1, with D perhaps matching TRBD1 (5 bases). This CDR3 contains 13 residues. CDR1 and CDR2 from the germline V gene are MNHEY and SVGAGI. V was trimmed by 4 bases and J by 0 bases, leaving 6 bases between them. Written as DNA, the CDR3 is TGTGCCAGCAGTTCGACAGTGAACACTGAAGCTTTCTTT. It codes for CASSSTVNTEAFF.

This clone was counted only a few times. V usage is TRBV7-3 and J usage is TRBJ1-2, with a possible D match to TRBD1 (5 bases). The CDR3 runs 15 residues. V was pared by 10 bases and J by 0 bases, with 18 bases between. Germline assignment: CDR1 SGHTA and CDR2 FQGTGA. CDR3 loop: CATNGPRGPNYGYTF. The CDR3 bases are TGTGCCACCAATGGCCCACGGGGACCTAACTATGGCTACACCTTC.

V gene TRBV7-2 combines with J gene TRBJ2-5; D tentatively fits TRBD1 or TRBD2 (7 bases each). Trimming cost V 5 bases and J 3 bases, with 22 bases left between them. This CDR3 is 17 amino acids long. CDR1 is SGHTA, CDR2 FQGNSA, per germline. The DNA of the CDR3 is TGTGCCAGCAGCCCCCGGCCAGGGGGGGCGGAGGAAGAGACCCAGTACTTC. Translated: CASSPRPGGAEEETQYF.

This clone was seen a handful of times. The chain employs TRBV6-5 and TRBJ1-5; the D gene is possibly TRBD1 (6 bases). The V end lost 6 bases, the J end lost 2 bases, and 14 bases lay between the germline ends. Germline values: CDR1 MNHEY, CDR2 SVGAGI. This CDR3 region has 15 residues. CDR3 protein: CASRTTGNGNQPQHF. The DNA of the CDR3 is TGTGCCAGCAGAACCACAGGGAACGGCAATCAGCCCCAGCATTTT.

V is TRBV28 and J is TRBJ2-7; 8 bases are shared with TRBD2. Trimming at V came to 3 bases and at J to 2 bases, leaving 15 bases not matched to a gene. This CDR3 has 18 amino acids. Germline loops: CDR1 MDHEN, CDR2 SYDVKM. CDR3 sequence: CASSFQLYPSGLTYEQYF. DNA for the CDR3: TGTGCCAGCAGTTTCCAACTCTATCCTAGCGGGTTAACCTACGAGCAGTACTTC. Supplemented by reference TRBV28 and TRBJ2-7, the full variable domain reads DVKVTQSSRYLVKRTGEKVFLECVQDMDHENMFWYRQDPGLGLRLIYFSYDVKMKEKGDIPEGYSVSREKKERFSLILESASTNQTSMYLCASSFQLYPSGLTYEQYFGPGTRLTVT.

The chain has TRBV10-3 and TRBJ2-7; 11 bases line up with TRBD1. The CDR3 length is 14 residues. Germline lookup yields CDR1 ENHRY and CDR2 SYGVKD. Trimming took 6 bases from V and 3 from J; bases not matched to a gene: 4. Here the CDR3 DNA reads TGTGCCATCAGCGGGACAGGGGGGTACTACGAGCAGTACTTC. As protein: CAISGTGGYYEQYF.

The chain carries TRBV12-2 and TRBJ2-1; TRBD1 is the table's D call and was not checked against the DNA. TRBV12-2 is listed as a pseudogene. The CDR3 consists of 15 residues. This CDR3 is CASRPGGPSYNEQFF. DNA for the CDR3: TGTGCAAGTCGCCCAGGGGGGCCTTCCTACAATGAGCAGTTCTTC.

The chain joins TRBV4-3 to TRBJ2-6; D is unresolved. Germline CDR1 reads LGHNA; CDR2 reads YSLEER. V was clipped by 3 bases and J by 0 bases, with 6 bases between them. The CDR3 is 15 residues long. The CDR3: CASSHIGSGANVLTF. The CDR3 DNA follows: TGCGCCAGCAGCCACATAGGCTCTGGGGCCAACGTCCTGACTTTC.

The chain has TRBV4-1 and TRBJ2-1, with TRBD1 identical over 10 bases. Germline loops: CDR1 MGHRA, CDR2 YSYEKL. The CDR3 sequence is 17 residues long. V gave up 0 bases and J gave up 4 bases; unmatched junction bases: 6. This chain's CDR3 is CASSQDRGQGRYNEQFF. CDR3 coding DNA: TGCGCCAGCAGCCAAGATCGGGGACAGGGGAGATACAATGAGCAGTTCTTC.

The chain is built from TRBV10-1 and TRBJ2-7; 7 bases match TRBD1. J was trimmed by 2 bases and V by 6 bases; bases with no gene match: 4. This CDR3 is 13 amino acids long. CDR1 WNHNN and CDR2 SYGVQD come from the germline V gene (reference sequence). CDR3 sequence reads: CASRRTGTYEQYF. The CDR3 DNA follows: TGCGCCAGCAGGAGGACAGGCACCTACGAGCAGTACTTC.

This chain connects TRBV6-1 to TRBJ2-1; TRBD2 might be the D (7 bases). CDR3 size: 11 residues. The germline V gene has CDR1 MNHNS and CDR2 SASEGT. V lost 3 bases and J lost 11, with 8 bases in between. The CDR3 coding sequence is TGTGCCAGCAGTGAGGGGGGGCAGCAGTTCTTC. The encoded protein is CASSEGGQQFF.

The genes are TRBV2 and TRBJ1-5, with D possibly being TRBD1 (5 bases). Germline V gene sequence: CDR1 SNHLY, CDR2 FYNNEI. V lost 6 bases and J 4 bases, leaving 19 bases between the germline ends. The CDR3 is 16 residues long. Here the CDR3 reads CASSRPVRDRNQPQHF. The CDR3 DNA reads TGTGCCAGCAGCCGACCTGTCCGGGACCGGAATCAGCCCCAGCATTTT.

The chain combines TRBV29-1 with TRBJ2-5; the D is unclear. The V end lost 3 bases, the J end lost 4 bases, and 15 bases lay between the germline ends. This CDR3 region has 14 residues. From germline, CDR1 is SQVTM and CDR2 ANQGSEA. The CDR3 reads CSVDLRNVGETQYF. CDR3 bases: TGCAGCGTTGATTTGCGGAATGTGGGAGAGACCCAGTACTTC.

The chain employs TRBV7-3 and TRBJ2-1, with 16 bases that match TRBD2. This CDR3 is 18 amino acids long. Trimming took 0 bases from V and 6 from J; bases not matched to a gene: 5. Germline CDR1 reads SGHTA; CDR2 reads FQGTGA. The CDR3 loop is CASSLTAGLAGGPNEQFF. The CDR3 DNA reads as TGTGCCAGCAGCTTAACGGCGGGACTAGCGGGAGGGCCCAATGAGCAGTTCTTC. Full variable domain (rest looked up from reference TRBV7-3 and TRBJ2-1): GAGVSQTPSNKVTEKGKYVELRCDPISGHTALYWYRQSLGQGPEFLIYFQGTGAADDSGLPNDRFFAVRPEGSVSTLKIQRTERGDSAVYLCASSLTAGLAGGPNEQFFGPGTRLTVL.

The rearrangement uses TRBV9 and TRBJ2-2; perhaps TRBD1 as D (6 bases). CDR1 and CDR2 from the germline V gene are SGDLS and YYNGEE. The length of the CDR3 is 14 residues. Trimming left V 0 bases short and J 6 bases short, with 9 bases between. CDR3 residues: CASSVVAGAGELFF. CDR3 nucleotide sequence: TGTGCCAGCAGCGTAGTTGCAGGGGCCGGGGAGCTGTTTTTT.

V gene TRBV10-1 combines with J gene TRBJ2-7, with no clear D. Germline assignment: CDR1 WNHNN and CDR2 SYGVQD (reference sequence). V lost 3 bases and J 5 bases, leaving 14 bases between the germline ends. This CDR3 is built from 14 residues. The CDR3 sequence: CASSDRYGLDEQYF. DNA for the CDR3: TGCGCCAGCAGTGACAGGTACGGGCTTGACGAGCAGTACTTC.

The rearrangement uses TRBV2 and TRBJ2-1; TRBD2 matches 14 bases. Per the germline V gene, CDR1 is SNHLY and CDR2 is FYNNEI. CDR3 length: 19 residues. The J segment lost 1 base and the V segment lost 2 bases, leaving 7 bases of the junction unmatched. CDR3 amino acids: CASSETPGLAGASYNEQFF. The CDR3 region has the DNA TGTGCCAGCAGTGAAACTCCGGGACTAGCGGGAGCTTCCTACAATGAGCAGTTCTTC.

CDR3 coding DNA: TGCGCCAGCAGCCTGGAGACTAGCGGGACAAGCGGAGAGACCCAGTACTTC. Translated, it gives CASSLETSGTSGETQYF. The chain has TRBV5-1 and TRBJ2-5; 11 bases agree with TRBD2. V was pared by 4 bases and J by 4 bases, with 12 bases of the junction left unmatched. The V gene's germline CDR1 is SGHRS and CDR2 YFSETQ. The CDR3 has 17 residues. Drawing the rest from reference TRBV5-1 and TRBJ2-5, the complete variable domain is KAGVTQTPRYLIKTRGQQVTLSCSPISGHRSVSWYQQTPGQGLQFLFEYFSETQRNKGNFPGRFSGRQFSNSRSEMNVSTLELGDSALYLCASSLETSGTSGETQYFGPGTRLLVL.

This chain's CDR3 is CASSLGLSSTDTQYF. In DNA, the CDR3 is TGTGCCAGCAGTTTGGGACTTTCGAGCACAGATACGCAGTATTTT. This chain links TRBV28 with TRBJ2-3; a possible D gene is TRBD2 (6 bases). The V and J ends lost 3 bases and 0 bases respectively, with 10 bases between them. CDR1 is MDHEN, CDR2 SYDVKM, per germline. This CDR3 spans 15 amino acids.

The chain has TRBV5-1 and TRBJ2-7, with no clear D. This CDR3 spans 15 amino acids. The germline V gene encodes CDR1 SGHRS and CDR2 YFSETQ. V dropped 5 bases and J dropped 6 bases, with 21 bases sitting between them. The CDR3 here is CASRGQQAPRSEQYF. Written as DNA, the CDR3 is TGCGCCAGCAGGGGCCAGCAGGCCCCCCGATCCGAGCAGTACTTC.

The chain is built from TRBV6-5 and TRBJ2-7, with D uncertain. Between the trimmed V and J ends, which lost 6 bases and 2 bases, there was a span of 8 bases. CDR1 MNHEY and CDR2 SVGAGI come from the germline V gene. The CDR3 has 12 amino acids. The DNA for the CDR3 is TGTGCCAGCAGCCCGGACCCCTACGAGCAGTACTTC. It encodes CASSPDPYEQYF.

The sample holds a few counts of this clone. The chain combines TRBV29-1 with TRBJ2-5; possibly TRBD1 for D (5 bases). Germline loops: CDR1 SQVTM, CDR2 ANQGSEA. Trimming took 6 bases from V and 6 from J, leaving 8 bases between them. The CDR3 is made up of 10 amino acids. CDR3 sequence (DNA): TGCAGCGTAGGGGAACAGACCCAGTACTTC. Translating it yields CSVGEQTQYF.